These 27 T cell receptor beta chains came from one sample sequenced in a study of prognosis after radiotherapy for stage I lung cancer. TCR beta CDR3 was amplified from genomic DNA by two-round multiplex PCR. During first-round PCR, primers specific to each TRBV and TRBJ gene were used. TCRdb called the multiplex PCR reads again in MiXCR, with one record for every CDR3 protein. The table shows more than 25,000 distinct CDR3 sequences, with 25% to 40% occurring only once. The sequenced sample was PBMCs, obtained before or after stereotactic body radiation therapy (not recorded which). The source is a donor over 45 with non-small cell lung cancer.

In the case of this clonotype: This likely reflects a read error, since a far larger clone is one base away. This sequence joins TRBV7-9 and TRBJ2-1; D gene ambiguous. V dropped 6 bases and J dropped 2 bases, with 14 bases sitting between them. CDR3 length equals 15 residues. Per germline, CDR1 SEHNR and CDR2 FQNEAQ (reference sequence). This chain's CDR3 is CASSTNPLPYNEQFF. CDR3 sequence (DNA): TGTGCCAGCAGTACTAACCCGTTACCCTACAATGAGCAGTTCTTC.

This clonotype has a count of ten or more. The chain joins TRBV19 to TRBJ1-2, with 11 bases that match TRBD1. Per the germline V gene, CDR1 is LNHDA and CDR2 is SQIVND (reference sequence). This CDR3 region has 15 residues. J lost 4 bases, V lost 1 base, and 2 bases had no gene match. The CDR3 region has the DNA TGTGCCAGTAGTATAGCAGGGACAGGGGGCTATGGCTACACCTTC. Encoded protein: CASSIAGTGGYGYTF.

This clonotype is termed medium-sized (0.01 to 0.1%). The genes are TRBV6-1 and TRBJ2-1; 9 bases are a match to TRBD2. The length of the CDR3 is 15 residues. Losses at the gene ends were 7 bases for V and 6 bases for J; bases not matched to a gene: 10. Germline V gives CDR1 MNHNS, CDR2 SASEGT. As DNA, the CDR3 is TGTGCCAGCACCTCGGGCGGGAGGGCCTCCAATGAGCAGTTCTTC. The encoded protein is CASTSGGRASNEQFF.

There are many counts of this clonotype. The V and J genes are TRBV5-1 and TRBJ2-7; 7 positions agree with TRBD1. This CDR3 has 14 residues. Germline V lookup: CDR1 SGHRS, CDR2 YFSETQ. The ends lost 7 bases at V and 0 bases at J; junction bases unmatched: 7. CDR3 sequence: CASALDRDSYEQYF. CDR3 sequence (DNA): TGCGCCAGCGCCCTCGACAGGGACTCCTACGAGCAGTACTTC.

Many counts were recorded for this clonotype. The chain recombines TRBV28 with TRBJ1-3; D not certain. Trimming stripped 7 bases from V and 4 bases from J, with 17 bases between. This CDR3 is built from 15 residues. Looked up from germline, CDR1 is MDHEN and CDR2 is SYDVKM. CDR3 nucleotides: TGTGCCAGCATCTTTAGCGGTGGGGAGGGAAACACCATATATTTT. Residues: CASIFSGGEGNTIYF.

Comment on this clonotype: A much larger clone differs by one base, so this may be a read error. This sequence joins TRBV5-8 and TRBJ2-7; 12 positions agree with TRBD2. V shed 0 bases, J shed 3 bases, and the junction held 7 bases outside the gene matches. The germline gives CDR1 SGHTS, CDR2 YDEGEE. CDR3 length: 17 residues. The CDR3 is CASSLGLTSGRNYEQYF. The CDR3 coding sequence is TGTGCCAGCAGCTTGGGGCTTACTAGCGGGAGGAACTACGAGCAGTACTTC.

This clonotype was seen many times. This chain connects TRBV27 to TRBJ2-7, with TRBD1 identical over 9 bases. Germline V gene sequence: CDR1 MNHEY, CDR2 SMNVEV (reference sequence). V shed 7 bases and J 4 bases; nucleotides not matched to a gene: 8. The CDR3 consists of 14 residues. The CDR3 spells CASTSTGGSYEQYF. The CDR3 DNA reads TGTGCCAGCACGTCGACAGGGGGTAGTTACGAGCAGTACTTC.

This clonotype was seen many times. This rearrangement joins TRBV7-9 to TRBJ2-5, with 10 bases that match TRBD1. The CDR3 covers 15 residues. J was trimmed by 2 bases and V by 5 bases; bases with no gene match: 5. Germline V CDR1 and CDR2: SEHNR, FQNEAQ (reference sequence). The CDR3 nucleotides are TGTGCCAGCAGCCGGGACAGGGGAGTTCAAGAGACCCAGTACTTC. Its protein product is CASSRDRGVQETQYF.

The gene calls are TRBV18 and TRBJ2-5; either TRBD1 or TRBD2 may supply D (5 bases each). Trimming left V 3 bases short and J 5 bases short, with 16 bases between. This CDR3 contains 15 residues. Germline-derived CDR1 and CDR2 are KGHSH and LQKENI. The CDR3 region has the DNA TGTGCCAGCTCACCCCGGGGCCAGGCCAGGGAGACCCAGTACTTC. Translated: CASSPRGQARETQYF. The variable domain in full, with the rest retrieved from reference TRBV18 and TRBJ2-5, is NAGVMQNPRHLVRRRGQEARLRCSPMKGHSHVYWYRQLPEEGLKFMVYLQKENIIDESGMPKERFSAEFPKEGPSILRIQQVVRGDSAAYFCASSPRGQARETQYFGPGTRLLVL.

The table lists this clonotype with many counts. CDR3 amino acids: CASSEYGHPNTEAFF. The CDR3 nucleotides are TGTGCCAGCAGTGAATACGGACATCCCAACACTGAAGCTTTCTTT. This chain connects TRBV25-1 to TRBJ1-1; perhaps TRBD1 as D (5 bases). This CDR3 region has 15 residues. Germline CDR1 reads MGHDK; CDR2 reads SYGVNS. The V and J ends lost 0 bases and 2 bases respectively, with 10 bases between them.

The CDR3 region is CASSYRYRGKGETQYF. CDR3 nucleotide sequence: TGTGCCAGCAGTTACCGGTATCGGGGCAAGGGGGAGACCCAGTACTTC. The chain couples TRBV5-6 to TRBJ2-5; D could derive from TRBD1 or TRBD2 (5 bases each). Trimming cost V 5 bases and J 5 bases, with 22 bases left between them. The CDR3 length is 16 residues. Germline V lookup: CDR1 SGHDT, CDR2 YYEEEE.

This clonotype has ten or more counts. This sequence joins TRBV6-4 and TRBJ1-5; 9 bases fit TRBD1. The V gene end was trimmed by 6 bases and the J gene end by 2 bases; junction bases not matched to a gene: 5. This CDR3 has 15 amino acids. Germline CDR1 MRHNA, CDR2 SNTAGT. The CDR3 region is CASRGRDRGNQPQHF. In nucleotides, the CDR3 is TGTGCCAGCAGGGGCCGGGACAGGGGCAATCAGCCCCAGCATTTT.

This clonotype was observed at least ten times. The gene calls are TRBV4-1 and TRBJ1-6; D gene ambiguous. The length of the CDR3 is 13 residues. Germline V gene data show CDR1 as MGHRA and CDR2 as YSYEKL. Trimming took off 4 bases at V and 6 bases at J, with 7 bases between the two ends. Here the CDR3 DNA reads TGCGCCAGCAGCCGGTACGCTAATTCACCCCTCCACTTT. Amino acids: CASSRYANSPLHF.

The count of this clonotype is one. This chain links TRBV28 with TRBJ2-7; D is unclear. The CDR3 has 15 amino acids. CDR1 MDHEN and CDR2 SYDVKM come from the germline V gene. Trimming left V 5 bases short and J 6 bases short, with 20 bases between. The CDR3 region has the DNA TGTGCCAGCAGTCCCACCAGCTGGAGTATAGTCGAGCAGTACTTC. It yields the protein CASSPTSWSIVEQYF.

This clonotype has a single count. The chain recombines TRBV25-1 with TRBJ2-7, with TRBD2 identical over 8 bases. Per germline, CDR1 MGHDK and CDR2 SYGVNS. CDR3 length equals 12 residues. Trimming took 10 bases from V and 6 from J; bases not matched to a gene: 8. CDR3 residues: CAMHREGIEQYF. In DNA, the CDR3 is TGTGCCATGCATCGGGAGGGCATCGAGCAGTACTTC.

This clonotype was counted at least ten times. V is TRBV3-1 and J is TRBJ1-2; D is unresolved. This CDR3 spans 12 amino acids. In germline, CDR1 is LGHDT, CDR2 YNNKEL (reference sequence). Trimming cost V 0 bases and J 7 bases, with 6 bases left between them. CDR3 sequence reads: CASSQEGVGYTF. As DNA, the CDR3 is TGTGCCAGCAGCCAAGAAGGAGTTGGCTACACCTTC.

This chain's CDR3 is CASRHGQGLNTEAFF. As DNA, the CDR3 is TGTGCCAGCAGGCATGGACAGGGGTTGAACACTGAAGCTTTCTTT. The rearrangement links TRBV7-6 to TRBJ1-1; 9 bases line up with TRBD1. The J segment lost 0 bases and the V segment lost 6 bases, leaving 5 bases of the junction unmatched. This CDR3 has 15 amino acids. Germline V gene lookup returns CDR1 SGHVS and CDR2 FNYEAQ.

This clonotype was counted many times. The J gene is TRBJ2-7, the V gene TRBV3-1; tentative D call: TRBD1 (5 bases). Germline V CDR1 and CDR2: LGHDT, YNNKEL (reference sequence). This CDR3 is built from 17 residues. Trimming removed 3 bases at V and 2 bases at J, with 20 bases between. CDR3 DNA sequence: TGTGCCAGCAGCCAGATAATTCACTACCAAGGGGCCTACGAGCAGTACTTC. Amino acid sequence: CASSQIIHYQGAYEQYF.

This clonotype was recorded many times. The chain has TRBV12-3 or TRBV12-4 and TRBJ2-6; no clear D. V was pared by 7 bases and J by 4 bases, with 8 bases between. The CDR3 has 13 amino acids. This CDR3 is CASTLGGANVLTF. CDR3 nucleotide sequence: TGTGCCAGCACCCTAGGGGGGGCCAACGTCCTGACTTTC.

Turning to this clonotype: One end of the junction is discordant with germline, which a read error may explain. This chain links TRBV27 with TRBJ1-2, with TRBD1 matching over 8 bases. This CDR3 region has 17 residues. The germline CDR1 and CDR2 sequences are MNHEY and SMNVEV (reference sequence). CDR3 residues: CASISTKTRDRHYCYTF. CDR3 coding DNA: TGTGCCAGCATTTCTACCAAGACCCGGGACAGGCACTATTGCTACACCTTC.

Here the CDR3 reads CASSPSYWLWGDRAEKLFF. CDR3 DNA sequence: TGTGCCAGCAGTCCCTCTTATTGGCTGTGGGGGGACAGGGCTGAAAAACTGTTTTTT. The chain joins TRBV28 to TRBJ1-4; the match to TRBD1 covers 9 bases. Germline CDR1 reads MDHEN; CDR2 reads SYDVKM. V lost 5 bases to trimming and J lost 7 bases; unmatched junction nucleotides: 20. This CDR3 is built from 19 residues.

This clonotype was seen many times. The CDR3 loop is CASSTRSTEGPADTQYF. CDR3 DNA sequence: TGTGCCAGCAGCACCCGGTCGACGGAAGGACCAGCCGATACGCAGTATTTT. V is TRBV9 and J is TRBJ2-3; D remains unclear. V dropped 4 bases and J dropped 6 bases, with 24 bases sitting between them. This CDR3 is built from 17 residues. The germline gives CDR1 SGDLS, CDR2 YYNGEE.

The table lists this clonotype with many counts. CDR3: CSASKGKVNSPLHF. As DNA, the CDR3 is TGCAGTGCCTCTAAGGGGAAGGTGAATTCACCCCTCCACTTT. The V gene is TRBV20-1, the J gene TRBJ1-6, with D perhaps matching TRBD1 (5 bases). The V and J ends lost 6 bases and 7 bases respectively, with 16 bases between them. Germline CDR1 is DFQATT and CDR2 is SNEGSKA (reference sequence). This CDR3 has 14 amino acids.

The J gene is TRBJ1-2, the V gene TRBV3-1; D gene unclear. The CDR3 totals 14 residues. The V gene's germline CDR1 is LGHDT and CDR2 YNNKEL (reference sequence). Deletions cut 3 bases from V and 5 bases from J, with 13 bases between. The CDR3 nucleotides are TGTGCCAGCAGCCAGACGGCCGGGCTTTATGGCTACACCTTC. Amino acid sequence: CASSQTAGLYGYTF.

At least ten counts were recorded for this clonotype. The chain joins TRBV11-2 to TRBJ2-5; 11 nucleotides agree with TRBD2. The CDR3 totals 17 residues. The trim removed 1 base at V and 2 bases at J, leaving 6 bases unmatched. Germline CDR1 is SGHAT and CDR2 is FQNNGV. CDR3 in DNA: TGTGCCAGCAGCTTAGGGGCTAGCGGGGGGCAACAAGAGACCCAGTACTTC. Amino acid sequence: CASSLGASGGQQETQYF.

This clonotype showed up many times. The V gene is TRBV20-1, the J gene TRBJ2-5; tentatively, D is TRBD1 (6 bases). Germline CDR1 DFQATT, CDR2 SNEGSKA (reference sequence). The CDR3 loop spans 14 amino acids. The germline V and J ends were trimmed by 5 bases and 3 bases, with 16 bases remaining between them. CDR3 amino acids: CSAFPRGGKETQYF. CDR3 DNA sequence: TGCAGTGCTTTCCCCAGGGGCGGTAAAGAGACCCAGTACTTC.

For this clonotype: A much larger clone lies a single base off, so this may be a read error. V is TRBV10-3 and J is TRBJ1-3; TRBD1 might be the D (5 bases). CDR1 ENHRY and CDR2 SYGVKD come from the germline V gene. The CDR3 is 13 amino acids. The CDR3 region has the DNA TGTTCCATCAGCCCGGACATTGGAAACACCATATATTTT. It encodes CSISPDIGNTIYF.